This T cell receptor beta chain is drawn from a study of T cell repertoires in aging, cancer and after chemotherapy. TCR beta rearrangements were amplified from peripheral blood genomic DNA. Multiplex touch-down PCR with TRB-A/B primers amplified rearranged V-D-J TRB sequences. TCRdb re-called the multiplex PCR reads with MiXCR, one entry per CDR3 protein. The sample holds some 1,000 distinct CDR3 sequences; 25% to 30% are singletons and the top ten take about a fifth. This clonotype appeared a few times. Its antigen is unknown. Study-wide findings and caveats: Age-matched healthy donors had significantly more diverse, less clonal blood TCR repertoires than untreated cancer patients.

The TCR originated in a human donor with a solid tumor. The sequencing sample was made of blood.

Written as DNA, the CDR3 is TGCGCCAGCAGCTTGGACGGGCTAGGATACGAGCAGTACTTC. This codes for CASSLDGLGYEQYF. V gene TRBV5-1 combines with J gene TRBJ2-7, with no clear D. Trimming removed 0 bases at V and 4 bases at J, with 11 bases between. CDR3 length: 14 amino acids. CDR1 and CDR2 from the germline V gene are SGHRS and YFSETQ.